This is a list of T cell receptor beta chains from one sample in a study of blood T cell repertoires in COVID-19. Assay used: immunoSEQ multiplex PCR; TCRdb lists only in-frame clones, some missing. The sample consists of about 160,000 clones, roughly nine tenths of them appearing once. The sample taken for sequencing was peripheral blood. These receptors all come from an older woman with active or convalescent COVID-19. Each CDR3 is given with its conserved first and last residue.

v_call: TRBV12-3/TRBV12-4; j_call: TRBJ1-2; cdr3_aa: CASSLKGGYTF
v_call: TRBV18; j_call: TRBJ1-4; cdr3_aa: CASSLWQRDNEKLFF
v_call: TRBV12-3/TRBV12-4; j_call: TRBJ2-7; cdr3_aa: CASSLGAGGEQYF
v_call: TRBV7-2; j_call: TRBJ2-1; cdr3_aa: CASSLIRGYNEQFF
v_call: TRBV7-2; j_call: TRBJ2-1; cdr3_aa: CASSLQGSYEQFF
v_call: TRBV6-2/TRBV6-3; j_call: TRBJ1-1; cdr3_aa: CASSYSTGGLMNTEAFF
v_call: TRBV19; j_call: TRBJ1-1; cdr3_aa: CASSMYQGGSTEAFF
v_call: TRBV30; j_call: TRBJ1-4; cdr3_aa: CAWSKTGATNEKLFF
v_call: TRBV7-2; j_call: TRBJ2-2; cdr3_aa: CASSLAFGLAGNTGELFF
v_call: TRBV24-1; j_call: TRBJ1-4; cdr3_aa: CATSDLVRGEKLFF
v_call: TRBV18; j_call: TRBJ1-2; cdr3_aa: CASSPGTAGYGYTF
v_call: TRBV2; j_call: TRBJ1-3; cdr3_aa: CASSESWDSLGNTIYF
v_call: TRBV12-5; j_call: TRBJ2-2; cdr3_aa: CASGLEQGANTGELFF
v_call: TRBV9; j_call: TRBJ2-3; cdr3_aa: CASSVMGYRERGDSTDTQYF